This T cell receptor (beta chain) was captured by sequencing in a study of blood T cell repertoires in COVID-19. V shed 5 bases and J 6 bases; nucleotides not matched to a gene: 9. Germline CDR1 SEHNR, CDR2 FQNEAQ (reference sequence). This CDR3 region has 15 residues. Produced via immunoSEQ multiplex PCR; TCRdb's table is partial and in-frame only. This sample yields 350,000 to 450,000 clones, of which approximately 90% are seen a single time; 1.4% belongs to the top ten. The sequencing input was PBMCs or T cells enriched from blood (not recorded which). The sequence derives from a woman aged 18-35 years who had been exposed to COVID-19. The rearrangement joins TRBV7-9 to TRBJ1-1; TRBD1 matches 10 bases. CDR3 region: CASSPGQGQDSEAFF. DNA of the CDR3: TGTGCCAGCAGCCCGGGACAGGGGCAGGATTCTGAAGCTTTCTTT. The complete variable domain, with remaining parts taken from reference TRBV7-9 and TRBJ1-1, reads DTGVSQNPRHKITKRGQNVTFRCDPISEHNRLYWYRQTLGQGPEFLTYFQNEAQLEKSRLLSDRFSAERPKGSFSTLEIQRTEQGDSAMYLCASSPGQGQDSEAFFGQGTRLTVV.